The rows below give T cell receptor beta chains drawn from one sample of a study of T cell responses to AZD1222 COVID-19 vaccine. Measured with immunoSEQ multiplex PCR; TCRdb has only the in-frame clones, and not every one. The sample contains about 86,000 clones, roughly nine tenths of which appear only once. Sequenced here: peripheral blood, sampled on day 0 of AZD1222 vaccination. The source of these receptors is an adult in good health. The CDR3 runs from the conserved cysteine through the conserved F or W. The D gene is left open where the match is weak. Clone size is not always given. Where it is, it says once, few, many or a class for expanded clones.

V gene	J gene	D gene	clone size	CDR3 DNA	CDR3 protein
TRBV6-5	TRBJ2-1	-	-	TGTGCCAGCAGTTACCGGGGTGAGCAGTTCTTC	CASSYRGEQFF
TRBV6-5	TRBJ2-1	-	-	TGTGCCAGCAGTTCCCTGGGGGGAGTGGGCAATGAGCAGTTCTTC	CASSSLGGVGNEQFF
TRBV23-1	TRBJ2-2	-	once	TGCGCCAGCAGTCAATCGACGACTAGAGGCACCGGGGAGCTGTTTTTT	CASSQSTTRGTGELFF
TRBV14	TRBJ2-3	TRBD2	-	TGTGCCAGCAGCCAAGTAATAGCGGGAGGGTCGCAGTATTTT	CASSQVIAGGSQYF
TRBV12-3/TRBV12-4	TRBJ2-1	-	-	TGTGCCAGCAGTTTCCGAGCATGGGAGCAGTTCTTC	CASSFRAWEQFF
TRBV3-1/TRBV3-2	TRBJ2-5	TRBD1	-	TGTGCCAGCAGCCCCACGGGACAGGGGGAGAAAGAGACCCAGTACTTC	CASSPTGQGEKETQYF
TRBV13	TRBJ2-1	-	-	TGTGCCAGCAGCCCGGACTCCTGGTCATCCTACAATGAGCAGTTCTTC	CASSPDSWSSYNEQFF
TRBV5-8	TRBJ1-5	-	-	TGTGCCAGCAGCTTGGGGTCTAGCAATCAGCCCCAGCATTTT	CASSLGSSNQPQHF
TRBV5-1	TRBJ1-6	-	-	TGCGCCAGCAGCCACGGCCAGCAGAGCTATAATTCACCCCTCCACTTT	CASSHGQQSYNSPLHF
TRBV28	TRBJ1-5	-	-	TGTGCCAGCAGTTTCGGGCCAAGCCAGCCCCAGCATTTT	CASSFGPSQPQHF
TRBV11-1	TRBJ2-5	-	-	TGTGCCAGCAGCCCCGGATCCCTAGGCCAAGAGACCCAGTACTTC	CASSPGSLGQETQYF
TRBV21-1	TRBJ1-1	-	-	TGTGCCAGCAGCAAAGGACAGGGTATAGCTGAAGCTTTCTTT	CASSKGQGIAEAFF
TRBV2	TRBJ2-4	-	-	TGTGCCAGCACCACTCAGGGACTAGCCAAAAACATTCAGTACTTC	CASTTQGLAKNIQYF
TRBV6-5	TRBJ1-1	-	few	TGTGCCAGCAGTTACGGGACGGCCTGGAACACTGAAGCTTTCTTT	CASSYGTAWNTEAFF
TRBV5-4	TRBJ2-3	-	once	TGTGCCAGCAGCGGTAGAGGTTCTAGCACAGATACGCAGTATTTT	CASSGRGSSTDTQYF
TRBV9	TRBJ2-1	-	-	TGTGCCAGCAGCGTAGAAGCGCGACAGCAAAGGTCCTACAATGAGCAGTTCTTC	CASSVEARQQRSYNEQFF
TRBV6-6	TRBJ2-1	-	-	TGTGCCAGCAGTTACTCTAGGAATGAGCAGTTCTTC	CASSYSRNEQFF
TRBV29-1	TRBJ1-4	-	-	TGCAGCGTTGTCTCGAGGGAGGGATATAATGACTTGCTGTTTTTT	CSVVSREGYNDLLFF
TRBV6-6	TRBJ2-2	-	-	TGTGCCAGTCTCTATTCAGGGGAGCTGTTTTTT	CASLYSGELFF
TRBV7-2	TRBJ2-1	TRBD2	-	TGTGCCAGCAGCTTAGCACTAGCGGGGGGTGAGCAGTTCTTC	CASSLALAGGEQFF
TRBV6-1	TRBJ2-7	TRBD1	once	TGTGCCAGCAGTGAATGGGGAGGCGGACAGGGTGAGTTCGGATACGAGCAGTACTTC	CASSEWGGGQGEFGYEQYF
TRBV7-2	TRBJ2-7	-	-	TGTGCCAGCAGCTACGGCTCACGGTACGAGCAGTACTTC	CASSYGSRYEQYF
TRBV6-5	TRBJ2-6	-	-	TGTGCCAGCAATCGGGGATCTGGGGCCAACGTCCTGACTTTC	CASNRGSGANVLTF
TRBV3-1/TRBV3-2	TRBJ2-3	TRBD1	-	TGTGCCAGCAGCTTCCGACAGGGAAACACAGATACGCAGTATTTT	CASSFRQGNTDTQYF
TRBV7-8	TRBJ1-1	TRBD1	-	TGTGCCAGCAGTAACAGGGGACCTAACACTGAAGCTTTCTTT	CASSNRGPNTEAFF
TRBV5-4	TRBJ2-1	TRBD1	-	TGTGCCAGCAGCTCAGGGACAGGGGTTCTCTACAATGAGCAGTTCTTC	CASSSGTGVLYNEQFF
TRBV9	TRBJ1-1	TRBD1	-	TGTGCCAGCAGCTCGAGGGAGAGACAGGGTATGAACACTGAAGCTTTCTTT	CASSSRERQGMNTEAFF
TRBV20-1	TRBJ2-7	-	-	TGCAGTGCTAGTATTGTGTACGAGCAGTACTTC	CSASIVYEQYF
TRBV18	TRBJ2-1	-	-	TGTGCCAGCTCACCACTGCGGGGCAACCTTAATGAGCAGTTCTTC	CASSPLRGNLNEQFF
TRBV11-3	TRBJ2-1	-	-	TGTGCCAGCAGCTTGCAGAGCACCTACAATGAGCAGTTCTTC	CASSLQSTYNEQFF
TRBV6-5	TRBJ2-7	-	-	TGTGCCAGCAGGGCTAGAGACAACGAGCAGTACTTC	CASRARDNEQYF
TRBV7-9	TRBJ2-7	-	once	TGTGCCAGCAGTCGAGGTGGGGGGGCCCCGTTGGACGAGCAGTACTTC	CASSRGGGAPLDEQYF
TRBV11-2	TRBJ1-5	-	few	TGTGCCAGCAGCTTAGACTTGGGACGAAGCAATCAGCCCCAGCATTTT	CASSLDLGRSNQPQHF
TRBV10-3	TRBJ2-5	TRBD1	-	TGTGCCATCAGTGATTTTCAGGGGGCCCGGGAGACCCAGTACTTC	CAISDFQGARETQYF
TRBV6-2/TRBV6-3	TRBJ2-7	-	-	TGTGCCAGCAGCAAGGGTAGCGTCTACGAGCAGTACTTC	CASSKGSVYEQYF
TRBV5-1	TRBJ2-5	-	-	TGCGCCAGCAGCAGGGGGTGGGAAGAGACCCAGTACTTC	CASSRGWEETQYF
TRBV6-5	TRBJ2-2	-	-	TGTGCCAGCAGTCGACCTTTCAACACCGGGGAGCTGTTTTTT	CASSRPFNTGELFF
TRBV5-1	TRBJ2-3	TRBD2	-	TGCGCCAGCAGCTTGCACGGGACTAGCGGCACAGATACGCAGTATTTT	CASSLHGTSGTDTQYF